The clone carrying this T cell receptor beta chain occurred once. Its antigen is unidentified. The source of the sample is a study of blood T cells in healthy people across ages. The use of a sample-barcoded 5' primer and a J-beta primer mix characterized a second PCR of about 6 to 12 cycles. TCRdb re-called the 5' RACE reads with MiXCR, one entry per CDR3 protein. The sample comprises 1.5 million to 2 million distinct CDR3 sequences, around 48% of which are singletons, and 2.1% rests with the top ten. Regarding the study as a whole: It was the long-lived donors that had more naive CD4+ cells and higher diversity than aged donors.

What was sequenced was blood. The clonotype comes from a woman in her thirties or forties in good health.

The CDR3 DNA sequence: TGCGCCAGCAGCCAAGTTCCCCTAGCGGGGGGCTACAATGAGCAGTTCTTC. Translated: CASSQVPLAGGYNEQFF. The chain is built from TRBV4-1 and TRBJ2-1, with 11 bases aligning to TRBD2. This CDR3 is 17 amino acids long. V was clipped by 1 base and J by 3 bases; unmatched bases: 5. Germline CDR1 reads MGHRA; CDR2 reads YSYEKL.